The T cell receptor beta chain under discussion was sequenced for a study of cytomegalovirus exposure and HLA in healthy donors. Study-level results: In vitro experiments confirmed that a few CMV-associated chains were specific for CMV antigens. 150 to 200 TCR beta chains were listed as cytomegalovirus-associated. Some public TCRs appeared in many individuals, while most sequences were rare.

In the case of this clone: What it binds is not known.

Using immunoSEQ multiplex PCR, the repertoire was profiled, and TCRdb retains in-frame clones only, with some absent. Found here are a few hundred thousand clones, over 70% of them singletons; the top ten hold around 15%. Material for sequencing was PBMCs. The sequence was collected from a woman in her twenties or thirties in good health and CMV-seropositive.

As DNA, the CDR3 is TGCGCCAGCAGCCAAGATAGGACCGGTGGGGCTGAAGCTTTCTTT. The encoded protein is CASSQDRTGGAEAFF. This chain joins TRBV4-3 and TRBJ1-1; D not certain. Germline lookup yields CDR1 LGHNA and CDR2 YSLEER. There are 15 residues in the CDR3. The V end lost 0 bases, the J end lost 6 bases, and 14 bases lay between the germline ends.